The 24 T cell receptor beta chains listed next were all sequenced from one sample in a study of neurological immune-mediated disorders. TCRdb re-called the 5' RACE reads with MiXCR, one entry per CDR3 protein. The data hold 81,000 or so distinct CDR3 sequences, with approximately 13% observed a single time. Time point here: longitudinal time-point 2. The sequenced sample was PBMCs. The receptors derive from a female donor with HTLV-1-associated myelopathy (HAM/TSP).

In this sample, this clonotype turned up many times. A single base separates this from a much larger clone, so it may be a read error. The chain employs TRBV5-1 and TRBJ1-4; TRBD1 matches 8 bases. The CDR3 sequence is 17 residues long. Germline CDR1 and CDR2: SGHRS and YFSETQ. In DNA, the CDR3 is TGCACCAGCAGCTTTATCCAGGGGGCCGTGGGTAATGAAAAACTGTTTTTT. Its translation: CTSSFIQGAVGNEKLFF.

There are many counts of this clonotype. The chain has TRBV5-1 and TRBJ2-7, with D possibly being TRBD1 (6 bases). V gave up 6 bases and J gave up 3 bases, with 10 bases separating them. Germline values: CDR1 SGHRS, CDR2 YFSETQ. The CDR3 totals 12 residues. The DNA for the CDR3 is TGCGCCAGCATGGGACAAAGCTACGAGCAGTACTTC. Its translation: CASMGQSYEQYF.

The table lists this clonotype with many counts. The V gene is TRBV6-5, the J gene TRBJ2-7; no definite D call. With 6 bases removed from V and 4 bases from J, the gap between germline ends came to 10 bases. The CDR3 is 12 amino acids. Germline V CDR1 and CDR2: MNHEY, SVGAGI. This chain's CDR3 is CASRGSLYEQYF. In DNA form, the CDR3 reads TGTGCCAGCAGGGGTTCCCTTTACGAGCAGTACTTC.

This clonotype was seen at least ten times. The V gene is TRBV20-1, the J gene TRBJ1-1; D ambiguous. Trimming pared 6 bases from V and 1 base from J, leaving 15 bases between. CDR1 and CDR2 (germline): DFQATT, SNEGSKA (reference sequence). This CDR3 comprises 14 residues. The CDR3, as DNA: TGCAGTGCCCCTTTAGTTGTCGGGAACACTGAAGCTTTCTTT. This sequence encodes CSAPLVVGNTEAFF.

In this sample, this clonotype turned up many times. V gene TRBV4-2 combines with J gene TRBJ2-1; 10 nucleotides align to TRBD2. V shed 4 bases, J shed 4 bases, and the junction held 4 bases outside the gene matches. The V gene's germline CDR1 is LGHNA and CDR2 YNFKEQ. The CDR3 is made up of 15 amino acids. The CDR3 here is CASSRGLADYNEQFF. The CDR3 DNA reads TGTGCCAGCAGCCGAGGACTAGCGGATTACAATGAGCAGTTCTTC.

This clonotype was observed at least ten times. The chain carries TRBV12-3 or TRBV12-4 and TRBJ2-1; 8 nucleotides agree with TRBD1. After removal of 8 bases from V and 8 bases from J, the junction contained 11 bases not matched to a gene. CDR3 length: 14 residues. The CDR3 region has the DNA TGTGCCAGCCAAACCGGACAGGGAGGCCATGAGCAGTTCTTC. Translating gives CASQTGQGGHEQFF.

Many counts were recorded for this clonotype. This sequence joins TRBV12-3 or TRBV12-4 and TRBJ1-5; no reliable D call. The length of the CDR3 is 16 residues. V gave up 3 bases and J gave up 0 bases, with 12 bases separating them. CDR3 nucleotides: TGTGCCAGCAGTTTTCTCTCCCGTAATAGCAATCAGCCCCAGCATTTT. Translation gives CASSFLSRNSNQPQHF.

This clonotype has ten or more counts. The CDR3 bases are TGTGCCAGCAGGCCTGCGGGCTCATACGAGCAGTACTTC. Protein: CASRPAGSYEQYF. This sequence joins TRBV6-5 and TRBJ2-7, with D maybe TRBD2 (5 bases). Trimming took 6 bases from V and 4 from J, leaving 13 bases between them. CDR3 length equals 13 residues. Germline values: CDR1 MNHEY, CDR2 SVGAGI.

The chain couples TRBV5-1 to TRBJ2-2; D gene uncertain. Germline loops: CDR1 SGHRS, CDR2 YFSETQ. The V end was cut by 0 bases, the J end by 6 bases, with 9 bases between. This CDR3 contains 14 residues. CDR3 nucleotides: TGCGCCAGCAGCTTGGTAGGGTCGCCCGGGGAGCTGTTTTTT. Translated, it gives CASSLVGSPGELFF.

The chain employs TRBV19 and TRBJ1-1, with D unclear. The CDR3 has 13 residues. Per germline, CDR1 LNHDA and CDR2 SQIVND (reference sequence). V dropped 5 bases and J dropped 0 bases, with 7 bases sitting between them. This CDR3 reads CASSSGLNTEAFF. The CDR3 coding sequence is TGTGCCAGTAGTTCGGGGTTGAACACTGAAGCTTTCTTT.

This clonotype was recorded many times. The V call is TRBV18, the J call TRBJ2-1, with 8 bases lining up with TRBD2. This CDR3 region has 16 residues. CDR1 and CDR2 from the germline V gene are KGHSH and LQKENI. J gave up 6 bases and V 5 bases, and 12 bases lay outside the gene matches. In nucleotides, the CDR3 is TGTGCCAGCTCAGACATGGCGGGGGGTTCCGTCAATGAGCAGTTCTTC. Translation: CASSDMAGGSVNEQFF. Filled out from reference TRBV18 and TRBJ2-1, the complete variable domain reads NAGVMQNPRHLVRRRGQEARLRCSPMKGHSHVYWYRQLPEEGLKFMVYLQKENIIDESGMPKERFSAEFPKEGPSILRIQQVVRGDSAAYFCASSDMAGGSVNEQFFGPGTRLTVL.

This clonotype has at least ten counts. DNA for the CDR3: TGTGCCAGCAGTTACGGGCAGGCGGGGGACTATGGCTACACCTTC. Protein sequence: CASSYGQAGDYGYTF. This rearrangement joins TRBV6-5 to TRBJ1-2; a weak D match, TRBD1 (5 bases). The CDR3 has 15 amino acids. Trimming took off 2 bases at V and 3 bases at J, with 13 bases between the two ends. CDR1 and CDR2 (germline): MNHEY, SVGAGI.

Turning to this clonotype: One end of the junction fails to match germline, which may point to a read error. The chain joins TRBV29-1 to TRBJ2-7, with D possibly matching TRBD1 (9 bases). CDR3 length: 14 amino acids. CDR1 SQVTM and CDR2 ANQGSEA come from the germline V gene. The CDR3 spells CSSGGGTGTYEQYF. In nucleotides, the CDR3 is TGCAGCTCCGGGGGGGGGACAGGGACCTACGAACAGTACTTC.

A word on this clonotype: It may be a read error: a sequence one base away is much more abundant. V gene TRBV12-3 or TRBV12-4 combines with J gene TRBJ2-3, with 10 bases matching TRBD2. The CDR3 runs to 13 residues. Trimming took 10 bases from V and 3 from J; bases not matched to a gene: 4. The CDR3 is CAILAGATDTQYF. CDR3 bases: TGTGCCATTCTAGCGGGGGCGACAGATACGCAGTATTTT.

This clonotype was seen only a few times. This sequence joins TRBV7-9 and TRBJ2-5; D is unresolved. The CDR3 extends over 14 amino acids. Trimming pared 1 base from V and 4 bases from J, leaving 10 bases between. Germline V gives CDR1 SEHNR, CDR2 FQNEAQ (reference sequence). This CDR3 is CASSLEGLIETQYF. CDR3 nucleotide sequence: TGTGCCAGCAGCTTAGAAGGGTTAATAGAGACCCAGTACTTC.

Notes on this clonotype: A read error may account for a junction end that differs from germline. The chain recombines TRBV20-1 with TRBJ2-4, with TRBD1 identical over 11 bases. This CDR3 comprises 15 residues. Germline-derived CDR1 and CDR2 are DFQATT and SNEGSKA (reference sequence). In DNA, the CDR3 is TGCAGTGCTAGGGGGACAGGGGGTTCCAAAAAAATTCAGTACTTC. The encoded protein is CSARGTGGSKKIQYF.

This clonotype was counted at least ten times. The V gene is TRBV7-2, the J gene TRBJ1-5; a possible D gene is TRBD1 (5 bases). CDR3 size: 18 residues. CDR1 is SGHTA and CDR2 is FQGNSA in the germline V gene. V was cut by 5 bases and J by 0 bases, with 20 bases left in between. CDR3 nucleotide sequence: TGTGCCAGCAGCCCCTGGGGGAGGCAGGAATATAGCAATCAGCCCCAGCATTTT. Translation gives CASSPWGRQEYSNQPQHF.

This clonotype has ten or more counts. The chain links TRBV7-8 to TRBJ2-3; 10 positions match TRBD2. The CDR3 has 13 amino acids. CDR1 is SGHVS, CDR2 FQNEAQ, per germline. V lost 11 bases, J lost 8 bases, and 10 bases stayed unmatched. The CDR3 DNA reads as TGTGCCGGAGCGGGGGGGCCCTCCGGTACGCAGTATTTT. This gives the protein CAGAGGPSGTQYF. Full variable domain (missing parts from reference TRBV7-8 and TRBJ2-3): GAGVSQSPRYKVAKRGQDVALRCDPISGHVSLFWYQQALGQGPEFLTYFQNEAQLDKSGLPSDRFFAERPEGSVSTLKIQRTQQEDSAVYLCAGAGGPSGTQYFGPGTRLTVL.

Comments on this clonotype: The junction and the germline gene differ at one end; a read error may be behind it. This chain joins TRBV5-1 and TRBJ2-3; D ambiguous. CDR1 and CDR2 (germline): SGHRS, YFSETQ. This CDR3 region has 13 residues. The CDR3: CASGDGITDTQYF. The CDR3 bases are TGTGCCAGTGGGGATGGAATCACAGATACGCAGTATTTT.

The table lists this clonotype with many counts. V and J are TRBV3-1 and TRBJ2-6; a possible D gene is TRBD1 (5 bases). The V end lost 1 base, the J end lost 0 bases, and 10 bases lay between the germline ends. Germline V gene data show CDR1 as LGHDT and CDR2 as YNNKEL (reference sequence). The CDR3 runs 17 residues. Here the CDR3 reads CASSQAGSRSGANVLTF. CDR3 in DNA: TGTGCCAGCAGCCAAGCAGGGTCCCGCTCTGGGGCCAACGTCCTGACTTTC.

This clonotype was recorded at least ten times. The CDR3 sequence is CASSSGGRNTEAFF. In DNA, the CDR3 is TGCGCCAGCAGCTCAGGGGGAAGGAACACTGAAGCTTTCTTT. The rearrangement uses TRBV5-1 and TRBJ1-1; TRBD1 aligns across 7 bases. V lost 3 bases, J lost 1 base, and 3 bases stayed unmatched. Germline loops: CDR1 SGHRS, CDR2 YFSETQ. CDR3 length: 14 residues.

This clonotype was recorded many times. V usage is TRBV7-6 and J usage is TRBJ1-3; D unresolved. The germline gives CDR1 SGHVS, CDR2 FNYEAQ. This CDR3 has 16 amino acids. Trimming took off 4 bases at V and 0 bases at J, with 13 bases between the two ends. CDR3 coding DNA: TGTGCCAGCAGCTCATCGGCGGCGAACTCTGGAAACACCATATATTTT. Translated, it gives CASSSSAANSGNTIYF.

This clonotype was counted many times. The chain carries TRBV28 and TRBJ2-2; unclear D gene. Trimming removed 3 bases at V and 5 bases at J, with 7 bases between. CDR1 and CDR2 (germline): MDHEN, SYDVKM. This CDR3 is 13 amino acids long. The CDR3 DNA reads as TGTGCCAGCAGTTTCATGCAGACCGGGGAGCTGTTTTTT. Amino acids: CASSFMQTGELFF.

About this clonotype: This may arise from a read error, as a much more abundant clone is one base away. The CDR3 DNA is TGTGCCAGCAGCCAAGATCAATACCAGGGGGGCGTTAGAGGCTACACCTTC. Amino acids: CASSQDQYQGGVRGYTF. The chain employs TRBV4-2 and TRBJ1-2; 7 positions agree with TRBD1. Trimming at V came to 0 bases and at J to 8 bases, leaving 15 bases not matched to a gene. Germline lookup yields CDR1 LGHNA and CDR2 YNFKEQ. The CDR3 length is 17 residues.